Below are 2 T cell receptor beta chains sequenced from a single sample in a study of human T cells and chemical hapten exposure. The time point: patch test 1, 2 weeks after DPC sensitization. Treatment here: therapeutic diphenylcyclopropenone sensitization with weekly scalp DPC. Before extraction, the whole blood was not fractionated, and total RNA was taken from it. TCRdb used MiXCR to reprocess the RACE reads, holding one entry per CDR3 protein. The profile shows 39,000 or so distinct CDR3 sequences, under 5% of them singletons. The source material was whole blood, sampled in connection with sensitization to the hapten diphenylcyclopropenone (DPC). The receptors were gathered from a man aged 50-59 years with alopecia areata. Some clones in this sample may be carry-over from other donors' samples.

This clonotype was recorded many times. This sequence joins TRBV27 and TRBJ2-7; 7 bases match TRBD2. The CDR3 is 12 residues long. Per the germline V gene, CDR1 is MNHEY and CDR2 is SMNVEV (reference sequence). Trimming removed 8 bases from V and 5 bases from J; junction bases left unmatched: 6. The CDR3 region has the DNA TGTGCCAGCTCGGGGGGTAGCCACGAGCAGTACTTC. Translating it yields CASSGGSHEQYF.

This clonotype was seen repeatedly, ten times or more. The rearrangement links TRBV5-1 to TRBJ1-1, with TRBD1 matching 11 bases. The junction had 6 bases not matched to a gene; V was cut back by 4 bases and J by 4 bases. Germline V gives CDR1 SGHRS, CDR2 YFSETQ. This CDR3 is 15 amino acids long. As DNA, the CDR3 is TGCGCCAGCAGCCTTACCGGGACAGGGGGCACTGAAGCTTTCTTT. It yields the protein CASSLTGTGGTEAFF.